This T cell receptor beta chain was sequenced in a study of cytomegalovirus exposure and HLA in healthy donors. General observations from the study: Later genetic work tied a missense DCLRE1C variant to beta-chain V and J trimming.

The V gene's germline CDR1 is SQVTM and CDR2 ANQGSEA. The CDR3 is made up of 12 amino acids. V was trimmed by 4 bases and J by 3 bases, leaving 10 bases between them. Primers included in the PCR were 60 Vbeta and 13 Jbeta primers. Assay: immunoSEQ multiplex PCR; the TCRdb copy retains only in-frame clones and omits some. The sample records 35,000 to 50,000 clones, 60% to 70% being singletons. In the case of this clone: The antigen is undetermined.

The sequence was collected from a man aged 35 to 55 in good health and CMV-seronegative. Sequencing was performed on PBMCs. The chain recombines TRBV29-1 with TRBJ2-7, with D uncertain. For the CDR3, the DNA is TGCAGCGTTGTAGAAATGAGCTACGAGCAGTACTTC. This translates into CSVVEMSYEQYF.